This entry features one T cell receptor beta chain sequence. CDR1 is SGHNT, CDR2 YENEEA, per germline. J lost 4 bases, V lost 7 bases, and 19 bases had no gene match. The CDR3 has 17 residues. Sequencing was performed with immunoSEQ multiplex PCR; in TCRdb, only in-frame clones are kept and a portion is missing. The sample records fewer than 80,000 clones, over 80% being singletons. This entry belongs to a study of OX40 agonist ivuxolimab in advanced cancers. This chain joins TRBV11-3 and TRBJ2-7, with TRBD2 matching 7 bases. The specimen comprised CD4+ or CD8+ T cells sorted from blood, sampled in a trial of the OX40 agonist ivuxolimab. The sequence derives from an adult with an advanced solid tumor such as melanoma, head and neck, liver or kidney cancer. The CDR3 nucleotides read TGTGCCAGCACCAGGGTCAGAGGGAGGGCGGTGGTATACGAGCAGTACTTC. Translating it yields CASTRVRGRAVVYEQYF.